A single sample is the source of the 3 T cell receptor beta chains below, sequenced in a study of cytomegalovirus exposure and HLA in healthy donors. Repertoires were generated with immunoSEQ multiplex PCR, while TCRdb's copy carries only in-frame clones and drops some. The sample shows about 56,000 clones, around 90% of them seen only once. The specimen sequenced was PBMCs. Receptor source: a man aged 18 to 29 in good health and CMV-seronegative.

The CDR3 DNA sequence: TGTGCCACCAGCAGGGGACAGGGCGCCTACGAGCAGTACTTC. This encodes CATSRGQGAYEQYF. The J gene is TRBJ2-7, the V gene TRBV15; 9 bases line up with TRBD1. V was clipped by 3 bases and J by 2 bases; unmatched bases: 2. The CDR3 covers 14 residues. Per the germline V gene, CDR1 is LNHNV and CDR2 is YYDKDF (reference sequence).

The rearrangement joins TRBV5-6 to TRBJ2-5, with a tentative D call TRBD1 (5 bases). V dropped 1 base and J dropped 2 bases, with 9 bases sitting between them. Germline-derived CDR1 and CDR2 are SGHDT and YYEEEE. The CDR3 extends over 14 amino acids. Here the CDR3 reads CASSLWGAQETQYF. The CDR3 nucleotides are TGTGCCAGCAGCTTGTGGGGCGCACAAGAGACCCAGTACTTC.

V usage is TRBV28 and J usage is TRBJ1-1, with D unresolved. The V end lost 6 bases, the J end lost 1 base, and 9 bases lay between the germline ends. This CDR3 contains 13 residues. Per the germline V gene, CDR1 is MDHEN and CDR2 is SYDVKM. The CDR3 coding sequence is TGTGCCAGCAGGGTTCCAGAGAACACTGAAGCTTTCTTT. Amino acid sequence: CASRVPENTEAFF.